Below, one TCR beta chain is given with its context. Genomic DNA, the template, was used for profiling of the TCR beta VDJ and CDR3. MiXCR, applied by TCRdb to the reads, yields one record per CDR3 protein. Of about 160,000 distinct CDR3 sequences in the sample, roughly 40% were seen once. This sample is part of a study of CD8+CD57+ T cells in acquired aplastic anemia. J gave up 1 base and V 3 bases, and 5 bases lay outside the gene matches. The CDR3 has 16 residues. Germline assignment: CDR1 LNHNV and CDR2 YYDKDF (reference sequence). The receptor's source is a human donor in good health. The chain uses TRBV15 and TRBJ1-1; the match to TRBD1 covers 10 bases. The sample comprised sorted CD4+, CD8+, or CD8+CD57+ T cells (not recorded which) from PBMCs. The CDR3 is CATSRDRGTQNTEAFF. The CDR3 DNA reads TGTGCCACCAGCAGGGACAGGGGGACCCAGAACACTGAAGCTTTCTTT.